This paragraph reports one T cell receptor beta chain. This sample is drawn from a study of blood T cells in healthy people across ages. Next came a second PCR, run for about 7 to 12 cycles, which used a sample-barcoded 5' primer along with a J-beta primer mix. MiXCR, run by TCRdb on the 5' RACE reads, gives a single entry per CDR3 protein. The sample has approximately 730,000 distinct CDR3 sequences; 50% to 65% are singletons. The CDR3 is 14 residues long. The germline V gene encodes CDR1 SEHNR and CDR2 FQNEAQ (reference sequence). The V gene end was trimmed by 4 bases and the J gene end by 8 bases; junction bases not matched to a gene: 6.

What was sequenced was blood. The receptor was isolated from a man at least 80 years old in good health. V usage is TRBV7-9 and J usage is TRBJ1-4; TRBD1 agrees at 8 bases. Written as DNA, the CDR3 is TGTGCCAGCAGCTCGGACAGGGAAGGGGAAAAACTGTTTTTT. Encoded protein: CASSSDREGEKLFF.